The next 25 T cell receptor beta chains were all read from a single sample in a study of beta chain features in type 1 diabetes. Expressed TCRB transcripts were sequenced because the isolated RNA had all been reverse transcribed beforehand. TCRdb's table, derived via immunoSEQ multiplex PCR, lists solely in-frame clones and lacks some. The table records about 260,000 clones, 68% of them present only once. Sequencing was performed on naive CD4+ T cells from blood. Every receptor here comes from a man younger than 40 in good health.

The chain uses TRBV9 and TRBJ1-1; D remains ambiguous. This CDR3 is built from 16 residues. Germline lookup yields CDR1 SGDLS and CDR2 YYNGEE. V gave up 0 bases and J gave up 1 base, with 13 bases separating them. The CDR3 region is CASSVALAGANTEAFF. The CDR3 nucleotides read TGTGCCAGCAGCGTAGCTCTCGCTGGAGCGAACACTGAAGCTTTCTTT.

This clone was seen a few times. The chain recombines TRBV27 with TRBJ2-6; D is undetermined. Trimming cost V 6 bases and J 2 bases, with 11 bases left between them. CDR1 and CDR2 (germline): MNHEY, SMNVEV (reference sequence). The CDR3 sequence is 15 residues long. CDR3 sequence (DNA): TGTGCCAGCAGCGTGGACGGTCCTGGGGCCAACGTCCTGACTTTC. Its protein product is CASSVDGPGANVLTF.

This clone has only a few counts. J is TRBJ2-7 and V is TRBV4-3; perhaps TRBD2 as D (5 bases). With 3 bases removed from V and 5 bases from J, the gap between germline ends came to 20 bases. This CDR3 has 16 amino acids. Germline lookup yields CDR1 LGHNA and CDR2 YSLEER. CDR3: CASSHDYPETRNEQYF. In DNA form, the CDR3 reads TGCGCCAGCAGCCACGACTACCCTGAGACGAGGAACGAGCAGTACTTC.

V and J are TRBV29-1 and TRBJ1-1, with D perhaps matching TRBD1 (5 bases). The CDR3 sequence is 11 residues long. Between the trimmed V and J ends, which lost 4 bases and 5 bases, there was a span of 8 bases. Germline lookup yields CDR1 SQVTM and CDR2 ANQGSEA. The CDR3 loop reads CSVGGGTEAFF. CDR3 sequence (DNA): TGCAGCGTTGGGGGGGGGACTGAAGCTTTCTTT.

The chain carries TRBV29-1 and TRBJ1-5; D is perhaps TRBD1 (6 bases). The V end was cut by 4 bases, the J end by 6 bases, with 13 bases between. Germline V gene sequence: CDR1 SQVTM, CDR2 ANQGSEA. The CDR3 is made up of 13 amino acids. CDR3 nucleotide sequence: TGCAGCGTTGGGGGGGGCAATTCTCAGCCCCAGCATTTT. Its protein product is CSVGGGNSQPQHF.

The chain has TRBV7-9 and TRBJ2-1, with 9 bases aligning to TRBD2. V was pared by 3 bases and J by 2 bases, with 2 bases of the junction left unmatched. This CDR3 is built from 15 residues. Germline assignment: CDR1 SEHNR and CDR2 FQNEAQ (reference sequence). The CDR3 DNA sequence: TGTGCCAGCAGCTTGACTAGCGGACCCTACAATGAGCAGTTCTTC. Encoded protein: CASSLTSGPYNEQFF.

This chain links TRBV25-1 with TRBJ2-3, with TRBD1 matching over 7 bases. Germline V gene sequence: CDR1 MGHDK, CDR2 SYGVNS. This CDR3 has 17 amino acids. J lost 0 bases, V lost 5 bases, and 11 bases had no gene match. The CDR3 protein is CASSPLGQADSTDTQYF. The DNA of the CDR3 is TGTGCCAGCAGTCCCCTCGGACAGGCGGATAGCACAGATACGCAGTATTTT. The whole variable domain, filled in from reference TRBV25-1 and TRBJ2-3, reads EADIYQTPRYLVIGTGKKITLECSQTMGHDKMYWYQQDPGMELHLIHYSYGVNSTEKGDLSSESTVSRIRTEHFPLTLESARPSHTSQYLCASSPLGQADSTDTQYFGPGTRLTVL.

This clone has just a few counts. The chain carries TRBV28 and TRBJ2-4, with unresolved D. CDR1 is MDHEN, CDR2 SYDVKM, per germline. The V end was cut by 7 bases, the J end by 15 bases, with 19 bases between. The CDR3 loop spans 12 amino acids. In nucleotides, the CDR3 is TGTGCCAGCAATCGGGCAGGAGTACCTCGGTACTTC. Encoded protein: CASNRAGVPRYF. Variable domain in full (rest from reference TRBV28 and TRBJ2-4): DVKVTQSSRYLVKRTGEKVFLECVQDMDHENMFWYRQDPGLGLRLIYFSYDVKMKEKGDIPEGYSVSREKKERFSLILESASTNQTSMYLCASNRAGVPRYFGAGTRLSVL.

The chain employs TRBV2 and TRBJ2-3, with D possibly being TRBD2 (5 bases). Germline CDR1 SNHLY, CDR2 FYNNEI. The CDR3 totals 14 residues. Between the trimmed V and J ends, which lost 11 bases and 0 bases, there was a span of 15 bases. DNA of the CDR3: TGTGCCGATAAGCCAGCGGCTAGCACAGATACGCAGTATTTT. Its translation is CADKPAASTDTQYF.

The V gene is TRBV6-6, the J gene TRBJ1-2; 8 bases match TRBD1. The V and J ends lost 5 bases and 12 bases, in that order; junction bases with no gene match: 5. Germline V CDR1 and CDR2: MNHNY, SVGAGI (reference sequence). The CDR3 spans 11 residues. CDR3 protein: CASSRGQGDTF. The CDR3 bases are TGTGCCAGCAGTCGAGGACAGGGTGACACCTTC.

This clone came up a few times. The chain links TRBV11-2 to TRBJ2-4; the D is unclear. Germline loops: CDR1 SGHAT, CDR2 FQNNGV. This CDR3 has 15 residues. V was trimmed by 2 bases and J by 0 bases, leaving 8 bases between them. In DNA, the CDR3 is TGTGCCAGCAGCTTAAGTACTCTAGCCAAAAACATTCAGTACTTC. This gives the protein CASSLSTLAKNIQYF.

The rearrangement links TRBV5-6 to TRBJ2-7; D is possibly TRBD2 (5 bases). Germline V gene data show CDR1 as SGHDT and CDR2 as YYEEEE. This CDR3 region has 12 residues. Between the trimmed V and J ends, which lost 3 bases and 6 bases, there was a span of 10 bases. The chain's CDR3 is CASSSLVGEQYF. The CDR3 DNA sequence: TGTGCCAGCAGCTCACTAGTAGGCGAGCAGTACTTC.

V usage is TRBV7-9 and J usage is TRBJ2-5, with 10 bases lining up with TRBD2. The CDR3 consists of 14 residues. CDR1 is SEHNR and CDR2 is FQNEAQ in the germline V gene (reference sequence). After removal of 5 bases from V and 4 bases from J, the junction contained 4 bases not matched to a gene. CDR3 nucleotide sequence: TGTGCCAGCAGCCCCGGGACTAGCGCAGAGACCCAGTACTTC. Amino acids: CASSPGTSAETQYF.

This clone has only one observation. The chain is built from TRBV15 and TRBJ1-5; D gene uncertain. The V end was cut by 1 base, the J end by 6 bases, with 4 bases between. This CDR3 has 12 amino acids. Germline CDR1 is LNHNV and CDR2 is YYDKDF (reference sequence). The CDR3: CATSRGVQPQHF. The CDR3 bases are TGTGCCACCAGCAGAGGGGTTCAGCCCCAGCATTTT.

This clone was counted between two and nine times. This rearrangement joins TRBV7-2 to TRBJ2-1; possibly TRBD1 for D (7 bases). Trimming shortened V by 4 bases and J by 10 bases, and 17 bases separated the two germline ends. The CDR3 contains 14 residues. From germline, CDR1 is SGHTA and CDR2 FQGNSA. CDR3 region: CASSSQGGRTEQFF. In DNA, the CDR3 is TGTGCCAGCAGCTCCCAGGGGGGCCGTACGGAGCAGTTCTTC.

The V call is TRBV29-1, the J call TRBJ2-3, with 12 bases lining up with TRBD2. The CDR3 totals 14 residues. The V segment lost 6 bases and the J segment 4 bases; nucleotides outside the gene matches: 5. Germline CDR1 SQVTM, CDR2 ANQGSEA. DNA for the CDR3: TGCAGCGTCCTGACTAGCGGGAGACCAGATACGCAGTATTTT. It codes for CSVLTSGRPDTQYF.

As DNA, the CDR3 is TGTGCCAGCTCACCAGACAGGGGCCTCGGGGAGCTGTTTTTT. It specifies CASSPDRGLGELFF. The chain recombines TRBV18 with TRBJ2-2; the match to TRBD1 covers 8 bases. Germline V gene sequence: CDR1 KGHSH, CDR2 LQKENI. The CDR3 consists of 14 residues. V dropped 2 bases and J dropped 7; count of bases not matched to a gene: 3.

The chain links TRBV18 to TRBJ2-7, with 10 bases matching TRBD1. V was clipped by 3 bases and J by 6 bases; unmatched bases: 11. Germline V CDR1 and CDR2: KGHSH, LQKENI. The CDR3 is 16 amino acids. CDR3 bases: TGTGCCAGCTCACCCTTACCGGACAGGGGGAGTAGCGAGCAGTACTTC. It encodes CASSPLPDRGSSEQYF. The full variable domain, its missing parts supplied by reference TRBV18 and TRBJ2-7, is NAGVMQNPRHLVRRRGQEARLRCSPMKGHSHVYWYRQLPEEGLKFMVYLQKENIIDESGMPKERFSAEFPKEGPSILRIQQVVRGDSAAYFCASSPLPDRGSSEQYFGPGTRLTVT.

The chain's CDR3 is CAISESLAKETQYF. The CDR3 DNA sequence: TGTGCCATCAGTGAGTCGTTAGCGAAGGAGACCCAGTACTTC. The gene calls are TRBV10-3 and TRBJ2-5, with D tentatively TRBD2 (5 bases). V gave up 0 bases and J gave up 5 bases, with 10 bases separating them. The CDR3 runs to 14 residues. CDR1 and CDR2 (germline): ENHRY, SYGVKD.

The rearrangement links TRBV30 to TRBJ2-4, with D possibly being TRBD1 or TRBD2 (5 bases each). The V gene's germline CDR1 is GTSNPN and CDR2 SVGIG (reference sequence). V shed 2 bases and J shed 0 bases, with 14 bases lying between them. This CDR3 contains 16 residues. CDR3 sequence (DNA): TGTGCCTGGAGTCCTTGGGGGAGTCTAGCCAAAAACATTCAGTACTTC. Amino acid sequence: CAWSPWGSLAKNIQYF.

In its sample, this clone was seen once. In DNA form, the CDR3 reads TGTGCCAGCAGCGTAGAAGGCATCACAGATACGCAGTATTTT. As protein: CASSVEGITDTQYF. The chain recombines TRBV9 with TRBJ2-3; D remains ambiguous. V was cut by 0 bases and J by 2 bases, with 7 bases left in between. The CDR3 runs 14 residues. CDR1 SGDLS and CDR2 YYNGEE come from the germline V gene.

The V and J genes are TRBV7-8 and TRBJ1-5, with D unresolved. Between the trimmed V and J ends, which lost 3 bases and 2 bases, there was a span of 11 bases. Germline CDR1 is SGHVS and CDR2 is FQNEAQ. The length of the CDR3 is 15 residues. In nucleotides, the CDR3 is TGTGCCAGCAGCTTTCGCCGAGGAGGCAATCAGCCCCAGCATTTT. This gives the protein CASSFRRGGNQPQHF.

CDR3 protein: CASSLGSLADTQYF. CDR3 in DNA: TGTGCCAGCAGTCTGGGTAGTTTGGCAGATACGCAGTATTTT. The chain recombines TRBV6-6 with TRBJ2-3; D is ambiguous. The CDR3 runs to 14 residues. In germline, CDR1 is MNHNY, CDR2 SVGAGI (reference sequence). Deletions cut 5 bases from V and 4 bases from J, with 13 bases between.

The J gene is TRBJ2-2, the V gene TRBV30; no clear D. The CDR3 runs 17 residues. Germline-derived CDR1 and CDR2 are GTSNPN and SVGIG (reference sequence). Trimming took 0 bases from V and 0 from J, leaving 14 bases between them. As DNA, the CDR3 is TGTGCCTGGAGTGTTCGACTGACAAACCCGAACACCGGGGAGCTGTTTTTT. It yields the protein CAWSVRLTNPNTGELFF.

The chain carries TRBV7-2 and TRBJ2-7; 13 bases align to TRBD2. With V trimmed by 4 bases and J by 2 bases, 8 bases remained unmatched. Looked up from germline, CDR1 is SGHTA and CDR2 is FQGNSA. The CDR3 is made up of 17 amino acids. The DNA of the CDR3 is TGTGCCAGCAGCTCCGGACTAGCGGGAGTGTCTCCCTACGAGCAGTACTTC. It specifies CASSSGLAGVSPYEQYF.